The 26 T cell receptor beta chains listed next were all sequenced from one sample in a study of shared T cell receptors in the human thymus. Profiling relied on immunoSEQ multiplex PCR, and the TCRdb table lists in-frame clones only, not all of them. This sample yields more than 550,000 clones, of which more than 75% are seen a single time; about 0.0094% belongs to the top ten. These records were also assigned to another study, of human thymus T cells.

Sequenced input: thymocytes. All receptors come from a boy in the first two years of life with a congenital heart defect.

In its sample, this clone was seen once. Here the CDR3 DNA reads TGCGCCAGCAGCCAAGATATACGGGAGGAGGGTGGCACTGAAGCTTTCTTT. Protein product: CASSQDIREEGGTEAFF. The genes are TRBV4-3 and TRBJ1-1; no clear D gene. V was pared by 0 bases and J by 4 bases, with 18 bases between. Germline V gene sequence: CDR1 LGHNA, CDR2 YSLEER. The CDR3 runs to 17 residues.

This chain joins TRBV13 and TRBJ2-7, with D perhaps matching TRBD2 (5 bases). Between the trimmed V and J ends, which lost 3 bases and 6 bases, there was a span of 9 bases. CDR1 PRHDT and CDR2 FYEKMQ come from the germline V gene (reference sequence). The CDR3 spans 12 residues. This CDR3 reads CASSFNGLEQYF. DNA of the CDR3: TGTGCCAGCAGCTTTAACGGACTCGAGCAGTACTTC.

CDR3 loop: CASSSGGLSYEQYF. CDR3 sequence (DNA): TGCGCCAGCAGCTCGGGGGGCCTCTCCTACGAGCAGTACTTC. V and J are TRBV5-1 and TRBJ2-7, with D maybe TRBD2 (7 bases). The germline V and J ends were trimmed by 3 bases and 0 bases, with 10 bases remaining between them. This CDR3 is built from 14 residues. Germline V lookup: CDR1 SGHRS, CDR2 YFSETQ.

The CDR3 loop reads CASSQVTGVYEQYF. DNA for the CDR3: TGCGCCAGCAGCCAAGTAACAGGGGTGTACGAGCAGTACTTC. The rearrangement joins TRBV4-1 to TRBJ2-7; 7 bases are shared with TRBD1. This CDR3 region has 14 residues. V shed 1 base and J 4 bases; nucleotides not matched to a gene: 4. Germline V CDR1 and CDR2: MGHRA, YSYEKL.

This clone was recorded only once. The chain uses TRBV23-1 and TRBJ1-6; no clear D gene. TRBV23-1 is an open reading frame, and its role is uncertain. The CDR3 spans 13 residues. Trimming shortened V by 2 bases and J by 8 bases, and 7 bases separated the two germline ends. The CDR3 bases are TGCGCCAGCAGTCAACCGGTGGATTCACCCCTCCACTTT. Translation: CASSQPVDSPLHF.

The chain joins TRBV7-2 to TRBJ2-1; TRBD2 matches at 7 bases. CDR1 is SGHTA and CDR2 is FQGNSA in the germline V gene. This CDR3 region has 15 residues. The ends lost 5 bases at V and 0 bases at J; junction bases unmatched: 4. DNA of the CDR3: TGTGCCAGCAGCCGCGGGAGAGGCTCCTACAATGAGCAGTTCTTC. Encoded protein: CASSRGRGSYNEQFF. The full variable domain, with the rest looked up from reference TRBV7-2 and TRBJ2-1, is GAGVSQSPSNKVTEKGKDVELRCDPISGHTALYWYRQSLGQGLEFLIYFQGNSAPDKSGLPSDRFSAERTGGSVSTLTIQRTQQEDSAVYLCASSRGRGSYNEQFFGPGTRLTVL.

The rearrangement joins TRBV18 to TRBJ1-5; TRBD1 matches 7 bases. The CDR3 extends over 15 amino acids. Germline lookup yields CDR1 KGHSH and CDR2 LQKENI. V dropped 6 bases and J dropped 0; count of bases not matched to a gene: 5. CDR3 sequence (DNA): TGTGCCAGCTCCACGGACAGGCATAGCAATCAGCCCCAGCATTTT. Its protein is CASSTDRHSNQPQHF.

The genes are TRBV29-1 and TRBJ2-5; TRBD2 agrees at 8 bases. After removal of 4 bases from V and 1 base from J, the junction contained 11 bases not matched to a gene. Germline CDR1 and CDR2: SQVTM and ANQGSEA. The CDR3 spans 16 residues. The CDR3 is CSVGLKGSGSQETQYF. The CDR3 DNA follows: TGCAGCGTTGGGCTAAAGGGGAGCGGGAGCCAAGAGACCCAGTACTTC.

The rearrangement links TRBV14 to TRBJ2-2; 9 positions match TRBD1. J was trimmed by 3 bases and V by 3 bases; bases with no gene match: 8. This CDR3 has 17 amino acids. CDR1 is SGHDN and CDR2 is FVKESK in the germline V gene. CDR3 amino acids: CASSQDTGTGYTGELFF. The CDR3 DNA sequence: TGTGCCAGCAGCCAGGATACCGGGACAGGGTACACCGGGGAGCTGTTTTTT.

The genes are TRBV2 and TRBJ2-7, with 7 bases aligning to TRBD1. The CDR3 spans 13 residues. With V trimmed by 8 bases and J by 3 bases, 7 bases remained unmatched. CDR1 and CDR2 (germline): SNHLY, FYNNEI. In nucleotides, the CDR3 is TGTGCCAGCTCCCACAGGGGTTTCTACGAGCAGTACTTC. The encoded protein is CASSHRGFYEQYF.

CDR3 loop: CASSPYRANYGYTF. The CDR3 bases are TGTGCCAGCAGTCCGTATAGAGCTAACTATGGCTACACCTTC. The chain combines TRBV28 with TRBJ1-2, with D unclear. The V gene lost 5 bases and the J gene lost 0 bases, with 10 bases spanning the gap. CDR3 length: 14 residues. The V gene's germline CDR1 is MDHEN and CDR2 SYDVKM.

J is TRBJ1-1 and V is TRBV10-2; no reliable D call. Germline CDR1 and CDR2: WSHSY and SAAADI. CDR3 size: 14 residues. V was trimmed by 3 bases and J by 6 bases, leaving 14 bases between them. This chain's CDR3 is CASSDPRCPAEAFF. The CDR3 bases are TGCGCCAGCAGTGATCCCCGGTGTCCGGCTGAAGCTTTCTTT.

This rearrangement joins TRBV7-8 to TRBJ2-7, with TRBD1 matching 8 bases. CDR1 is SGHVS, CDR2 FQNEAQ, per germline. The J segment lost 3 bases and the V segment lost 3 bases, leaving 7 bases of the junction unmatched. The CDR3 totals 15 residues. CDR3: CASSFCTGGNYEQYF. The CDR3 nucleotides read TGTGCCAGCAGCTTTTGTACAGGGGGAAACTACGAGCAGTACTTC.

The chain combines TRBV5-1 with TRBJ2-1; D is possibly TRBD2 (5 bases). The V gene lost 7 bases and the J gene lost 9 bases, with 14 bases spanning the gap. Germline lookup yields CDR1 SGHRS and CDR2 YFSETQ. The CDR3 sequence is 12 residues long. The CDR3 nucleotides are TGCGCCAGCTCCGAACTAGAACTTGAGCAGTTCTTC. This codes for CASSELELEQFF.

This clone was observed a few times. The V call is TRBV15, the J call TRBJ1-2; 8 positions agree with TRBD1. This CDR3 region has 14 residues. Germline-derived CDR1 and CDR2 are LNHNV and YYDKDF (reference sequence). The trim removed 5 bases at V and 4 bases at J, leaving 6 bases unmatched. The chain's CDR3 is CATSGLGQGYGYTF. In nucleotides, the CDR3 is TGTGCCACCAGCGGGCTAGGACAGGGCTATGGCTACACCTTC.

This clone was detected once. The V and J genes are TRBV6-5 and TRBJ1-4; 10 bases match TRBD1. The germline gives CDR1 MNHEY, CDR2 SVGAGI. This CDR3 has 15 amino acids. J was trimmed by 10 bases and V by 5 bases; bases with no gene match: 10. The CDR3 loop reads CASSTGTGVTRKLFF. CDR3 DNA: TGTGCCAGCAGTACCGGGACAGGGGTTACTCGAAAACTGTTTTTT.

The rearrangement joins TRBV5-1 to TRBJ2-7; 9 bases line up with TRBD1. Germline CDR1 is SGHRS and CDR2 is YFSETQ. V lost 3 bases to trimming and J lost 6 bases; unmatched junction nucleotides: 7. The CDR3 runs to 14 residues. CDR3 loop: CASSSRDRVGEQYF. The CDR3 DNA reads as TGCGCCAGCAGCTCCCGGGACAGGGTGGGCGAGCAGTACTTC.

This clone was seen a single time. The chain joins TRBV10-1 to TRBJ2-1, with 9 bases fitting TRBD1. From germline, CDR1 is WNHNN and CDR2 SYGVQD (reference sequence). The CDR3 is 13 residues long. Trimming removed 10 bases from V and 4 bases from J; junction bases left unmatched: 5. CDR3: CAIETGGYNEQFF. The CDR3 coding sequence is TGCGCCATCGAGACAGGGGGTTACAATGAGCAGTTCTTC.

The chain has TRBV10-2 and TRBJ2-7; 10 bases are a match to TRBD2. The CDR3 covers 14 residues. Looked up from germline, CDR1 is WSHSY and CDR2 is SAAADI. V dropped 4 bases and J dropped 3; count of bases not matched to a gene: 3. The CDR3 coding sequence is TGCGCCAGCAGTGGGGAGCGGGAGGGCTACGAGCAGTACTTC. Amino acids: CASSGEREGYEQYF.

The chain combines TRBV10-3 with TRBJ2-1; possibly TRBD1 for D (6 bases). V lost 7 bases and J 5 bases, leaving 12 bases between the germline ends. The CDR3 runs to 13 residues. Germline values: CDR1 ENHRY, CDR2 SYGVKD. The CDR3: CAINRHRDNEQFF. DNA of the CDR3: TGTGCCATCAATAGACACAGGGACAATGAGCAGTTCTTC.

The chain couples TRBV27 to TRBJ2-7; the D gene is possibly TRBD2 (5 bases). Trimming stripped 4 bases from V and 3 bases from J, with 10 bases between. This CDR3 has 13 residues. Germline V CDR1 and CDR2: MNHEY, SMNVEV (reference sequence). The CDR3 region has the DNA TGTGCCAGCAGTTCAACCGGACTCTACGAGCAGTACTTC. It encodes CASSSTGLYEQYF.

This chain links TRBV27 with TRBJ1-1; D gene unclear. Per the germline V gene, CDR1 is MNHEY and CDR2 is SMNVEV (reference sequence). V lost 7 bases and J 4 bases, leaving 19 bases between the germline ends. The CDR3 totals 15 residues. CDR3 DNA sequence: TGTGCCAGCATGATCCGTCATGGGGAGGGCACTGAAGCTTTCTTT. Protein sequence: CASMIRHGEGTEAFF.

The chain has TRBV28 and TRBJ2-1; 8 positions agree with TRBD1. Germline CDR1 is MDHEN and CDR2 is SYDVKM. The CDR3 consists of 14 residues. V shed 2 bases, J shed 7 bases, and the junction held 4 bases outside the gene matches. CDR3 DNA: TGTGCCAGCAGTTTACGACAGGGGAGGAATGAGCAGTTCTTC. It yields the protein CASSLRQGRNEQFF.

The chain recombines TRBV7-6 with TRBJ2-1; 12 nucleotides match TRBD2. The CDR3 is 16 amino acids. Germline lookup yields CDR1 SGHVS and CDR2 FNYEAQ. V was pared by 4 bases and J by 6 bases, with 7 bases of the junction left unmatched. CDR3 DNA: TGTGCCAGCAGCTCCCCTAGCGGGAGGGTCGCCAATGAGCAGTTCTTC. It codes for CASSSPSGRVANEQFF.

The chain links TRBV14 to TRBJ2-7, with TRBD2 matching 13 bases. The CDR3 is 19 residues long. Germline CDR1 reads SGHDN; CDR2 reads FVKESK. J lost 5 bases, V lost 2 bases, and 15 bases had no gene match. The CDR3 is CASSQRGFRTSGRNHEQYF. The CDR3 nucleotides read TGTGCCAGCAGCCAAAGAGGGTTCAGGACTAGCGGGAGAAACCACGAGCAGTACTTC. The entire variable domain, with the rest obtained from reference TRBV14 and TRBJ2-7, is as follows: EAGVTQFPSHSVIEKGQTVTLRCDPISGHDNLYWYRRVMGKEIKFLLHFVKESKQDESGMPNNRFLAERTGGTYSTLKVQPAELEDSGVYFCASSQRGFRTSGRNHEQYFGPGTRLTVT.

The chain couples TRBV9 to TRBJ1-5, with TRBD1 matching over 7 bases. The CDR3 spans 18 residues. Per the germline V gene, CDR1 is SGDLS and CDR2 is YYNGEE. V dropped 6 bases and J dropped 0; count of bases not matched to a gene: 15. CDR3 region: CASTRRDSAVDSNQPQHF. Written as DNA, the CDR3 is TGTGCCAGCACCCGCCGGGACAGCGCCGTAGATAGCAATCAGCCCCAGCATTTT.